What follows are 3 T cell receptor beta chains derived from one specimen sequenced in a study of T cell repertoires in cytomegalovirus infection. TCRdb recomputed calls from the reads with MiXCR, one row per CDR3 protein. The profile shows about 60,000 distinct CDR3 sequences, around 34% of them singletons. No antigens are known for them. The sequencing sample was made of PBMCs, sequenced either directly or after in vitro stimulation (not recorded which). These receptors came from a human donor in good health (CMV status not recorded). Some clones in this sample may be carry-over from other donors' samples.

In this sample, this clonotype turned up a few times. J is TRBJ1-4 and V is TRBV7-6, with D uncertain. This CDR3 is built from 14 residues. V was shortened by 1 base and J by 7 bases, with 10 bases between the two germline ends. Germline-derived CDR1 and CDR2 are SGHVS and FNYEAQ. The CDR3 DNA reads TGTGCCAGCAGCTTAGAAGGATGTGTTGAAAAACTGTTTTTT. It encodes CASSLEGCVEKLFF.

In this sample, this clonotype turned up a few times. CDR3 protein: CAISGQGAGSYNSPLHF. The CDR3 nucleotides are TGTGCCATCAGCGGACAGGGGGCCGGCTCCTATAATTCACCCCTCCACTTT. V usage is TRBV10-3 and J usage is TRBJ1-6; 11 bases match TRBD1. The CDR3 is made up of 17 amino acids. Germline lookup yields CDR1 ENHRY and CDR2 SYGVKD. The ends lost 6 bases at V and 0 bases at J; junction bases unmatched: 4.

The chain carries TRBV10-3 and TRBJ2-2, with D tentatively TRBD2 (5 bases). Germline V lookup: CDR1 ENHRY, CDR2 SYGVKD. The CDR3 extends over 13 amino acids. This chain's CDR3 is CAIEGHGTGELFF. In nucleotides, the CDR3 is TGTGCTATCGAGGGTCATGGCACCGGGGAGCTGTTTTTT.